The sequence of this T cell receptor beta chain was determined in a study of T cells expressing NK-cell markers. Per germline, CDR1 SGHTA and CDR2 FQGNSA. The CDR3 contains 15 residues. From its re-call of the 5' RACE reads, TCRdb lists each CDR3 protein once, without DNA. This sample's table has about 260,000 distinct CDR3 sequences. The chain combines TRBV7-2 with TRBJ2-1. The TCR comes from a man younger than 30 in good health. The sample consisted of blood T cells: a sorted CD56 or NKG2C T cell subset, CD4+ or CD8+ T cells, or bulk PBMC T cells (not recorded which). The CDR3 loop reads CASSPKRAGVYEQFF.